This T cell receptor beta chain was retrieved from a study of T-cell memory formation after mild COVID-19. Whole-study findings and limits: The finding that pre-infection memory included some responding clones suggested that cross-reactive memory joined.

TCRdb re-called the 5' RACE reads through MiXCR, storing one row per CDR3 protein. The sample has 350,000 or so distinct CDR3 sequences; 20% to 25% are singletons. This clonotype was detected many times. Its antigen is not identified. The germline V gene encodes CDR1 SGHRS and CDR2 YFSETQ. Trimming shortened V by 5 bases and J by 9 bases, and 12 bases separated the two germline ends. CDR3 length equals 12 residues. The chain combines TRBV5-1 with TRBJ2-4; no firm D call. This receptor was obtained from an adult woman who had mild COVID-19 (a few samples of this study predate the infection). Cell type and time point are not known. The source material was PBMCs or a T cell subset sorted from them (not recorded which). CDR3 in DNA: TGCGCCAGCAGTTCACCCTCAGGCATTCAGTACTTC. It yields the protein CASSSPSGIQYF.